This T cell receptor (beta chain) was recorded in a study of breast tumors, draining lymph nodes, adjacent tissues. The lymph nodes were axillary draining lymph nodes from breast cancer patients. MiXCR, run by TCRdb on the multiplex PCR reads, gives a single entry per CDR3 protein. The data show about 140,000 distinct CDR3 sequences, about 30% seen once. Turning to this clonotype: No antigen is known for it.

Broader study findings: Tumor and nontumor repertoires were significantly more similar in luminal-like than in basal-like breast cancer. Tumor T cell lymph node origin was a supported hypothesis, not proven.

This TCR was recovered from a female donor with breast cancer. Some clones in this sample may be carry-over from other donors' samples. The sample comprised axillary lymph node tissue.

The CDR3 bases are TGCAGTGCTAGGGCGGGACGAGCCGCCGAGCAGTACTTC. Amino acid sequence: CSARAGRAAEQYF. This chain links TRBV20-1 with TRBJ2-7, with D perhaps TRBD2 (6 bases). Germline loops: CDR1 DFQATT, CDR2 SNEGSKA (reference sequence). The CDR3 length is 13 residues. V was clipped by 3 bases and J by 6 bases, with 15 bases between them.